These 18 T cell receptor beta chains were all obtained from the same sample, sequenced in a study of control samples from healthy donors and cancer patients. This table comes from immunoSEQ multiplex PCR, and its TCRdb copy is limited to in-frame clones, with some not included. The data contain around 100,000 clones, 90% of them seen just once; the ten biggest clones take up about 4%. Input material: blood. These receptors originate from a woman aged 18-29 years in good health.

V usage is TRBV2 and J usage is TRBJ2-1, with TRBD1 as a possible D gene (6 bases). CDR3 length: 13 amino acids. Germline-derived CDR1 and CDR2 are SNHLY and FYNNEI. V was trimmed by 8 bases and J by 6 bases, leaving 14 bases between them. CDR3 DNA: TGTGCCAGCCCCCCAACAGGGAGCAATGAGCAGTTCTTC. Its protein is CASPPTGSNEQFF.

The genes are TRBV6-5 and TRBJ1-2, with D tentatively TRBD1 (5 bases). This CDR3 is built from 13 residues. The V end lost 6 bases, the J end lost 8 bases, and 16 bases lay between the germline ends. Germline V gene lookup returns CDR1 MNHEY and CDR2 SVGAGI. The CDR3 region is CASRIPLGEGYTF. Here the CDR3 DNA reads TGTGCCAGCAGGATACCCCTAGGGGAGGGCTACACCTTC.

The chain couples TRBV2 to TRBJ1-5; D unresolved. The germline V gene has CDR1 SNHLY and CDR2 FYNNEI. The CDR3 contains 13 residues. Deletions cut 7 bases from V and 0 bases from J, with 7 bases between. DNA for the CDR3: TGTGCCAGCACTCCAGATAGCAATCAGCCCCAGCATTTT. It is translated as CASTPDSNQPQHF.

V is TRBV19 and J is TRBJ1-4; D is perhaps TRBD1 (5 bases). The V end lost 3 bases, the J end lost 7 bases, and 15 bases lay between the germline ends. There are 15 residues in the CDR3. CDR1 is LNHDA and CDR2 is SQIVND in the germline V gene (reference sequence). The CDR3 nucleotides are TGTGCCAGTAGTATTTTTGGGGGGAACAGTGAAAAACTGTTTTTT. Protein: CASSIFGGNSEKLFF.

CDR3: CASSAGTGETQYF. The CDR3 coding sequence is TGTGCCAGCAGCGCCGGGACAGGCGAGACCCAGTACTTC. The rearrangement joins TRBV7-3 to TRBJ2-5; 8 bases align to TRBD1. There are 13 residues in the CDR3. With V trimmed by 5 bases and J by 5 bases, 4 bases remained unmatched. CDR1 and CDR2 (germline): SGHTA, FQGTGA. The complete variable domain, with remaining parts taken from reference TRBV7-3 and TRBJ2-5, reads GAGVSQTPSNKVTEKGKYVELRCDPISGHTALYWYRQSLGQGPEFLIYFQGTGAADDSGLPNDRFFAVRPEGSVSTLKIQRTERGDSAVYLCASSAGTGETQYFGPGTRLLVL.

The rearrangement links TRBV11-2 to TRBJ1-1, with D unresolved. Germline V CDR1 and CDR2: SGHAT, FQNNGV. Trimming took off 2 bases at V and 5 bases at J, with 12 bases between the two ends. The CDR3 is made up of 14 amino acids. The CDR3 DNA reads as TGTGCCAGCAGCTTACTAGAAGGGTATACTGAAGCTTTCTTT. Protein sequence: CASSLLEGYTEAFF.

This clone came up once. The gene calls are TRBV5-4 and TRBJ2-2; D possibly uses TRBD1 or TRBD2 (6 bases each). Trimming removed 4 bases at V and 0 bases at J, with 13 bases between. The CDR3 contains 16 residues. Germline CDR1 reads SGHNT; CDR2 reads YYREEE (reference sequence). CDR3 sequence: CASSLEGGSNTGELFF. The CDR3 DNA reads as TGTGCCAGCAGCCTGGAGGGGGGATCGAACACCGGGGAGCTGTTTTTT.

V gene TRBV7-3 combines with J gene TRBJ2-2, with 7 bases fitting TRBD2. From germline, CDR1 is SGHTA and CDR2 FQGTGA. With V trimmed by 0 bases and J by 4 bases, 5 bases remained unmatched. CDR3 length equals 16 residues. The CDR3 region has the DNA TGTGCCAGCAGCTTAACGGCTAGCGGCCCCACCGGGGAGCTGTTTTTT. Translating it yields CASSLTASGPTGELFF.

As for this clone: Other DNA sequences in this specimen translate into the identical CDR3. The chain joins TRBV27 to TRBJ1-6; no clear D. Germline-derived CDR1 and CDR2 are MNHEY and SMNVEV (reference sequence). V was cut by 2 bases and J by 10 bases, with 12 bases left in between. CDR3 length: 14 residues. CDR3 loop: CASSLTSGYSPLHF. In nucleotides, the CDR3 is TGTGCCAGCAGTTTAACTTCGGGGTACTCACCCCTCCACTTT.

This clone appeared a single time. The chain recombines TRBV5-1 with TRBJ2-3; 15 bases map to TRBD2. Germline V lookup: CDR1 SGHRS, CDR2 YFSETQ. The CDR3 runs 18 residues. V dropped 4 bases and J dropped 2; count of bases not matched to a gene: 8. The CDR3 region has the DNA TGCGCCAGCAGCCCCTATGGACTAGCGGGGGGGTTCACAGATACGCAGTATTTT. Translation: CASSPYGLAGGFTDTQYF. Drawing the rest from reference TRBV5-1 and TRBJ2-3, the complete variable domain is KAGVTQTPRYLIKTRGQQVTLSCSPISGHRSVSWYQQTPGQGLQFLFEYFSETQRNKGNFPGRFSGRQFSNSRSEMNVSTLELGDSALYLCASSPYGLAGGFTDTQYFGPGTRLTVL.

This rearrangement joins TRBV27 to TRBJ1-1; D is perhaps TRBD1 (5 bases). Trimming left V 4 bases short and J 3 bases short, with 9 bases between. The CDR3 totals 13 residues. The germline V gene has CDR1 MNHEY and CDR2 SMNVEV (reference sequence). This CDR3 is CASSSGTHTEAFF. In DNA, the CDR3 is TGTGCCAGCAGTTCGGGGACGCACACTGAAGCTTTCTTT.

There are a few counts of this clone. This chain connects TRBV4-2 to TRBJ2-3; 8 bases line up with TRBD2. The CDR3 consists of 16 residues. The germline V gene has CDR1 LGHNA and CDR2 YNFKEQ. Unmatched junction bases numbered 3, after V lost 0 bases and J lost 1 base. The CDR3 DNA sequence: TGTGCCAGCAGCCAAGATCACGGGGGGGGCACAGATACGCAGTATTTT. Its protein product is CASSQDHGGGTDTQYF.

The chain links TRBV21-1 to TRBJ2-5; no DNA check was done on the table's D call, TRBD2. TRBV21-1 is labeled a pseudogene. CDR3 size: 16 residues. The CDR3 DNA reads TGTGCCAGCAGCAGGGGACTAGCGGGCCTCCAAGAGACCCAGTACTTC. As protein: CASSRGLAGLQETQYF.

The V gene is TRBV5-4, the J gene TRBJ2-7; possibly TRBD1 for D (6 bases). The CDR3 consists of 14 residues. The germline gives CDR1 SGHNT, CDR2 YYREEE (reference sequence). V was trimmed by 3 bases and J by 6 bases, leaving 16 bases between them. The CDR3 region is CASSSRGGDREQYF. The CDR3 DNA is TGTGCCAGCAGCTCGAGAGGGGGAGATCGCGAGCAGTACTTC.

The DNA for the CDR3 is TGTGCCAGCAGTATGTCCGGGACATTCAATTCACCCCTCCACTTT. Its protein is CASSMSGTFNSPLHF. This rearrangement joins TRBV27 to TRBJ1-6; possibly TRBD1 for D (6 bases). The CDR3 covers 15 residues. CDR1 is MNHEY and CDR2 is SMNVEV in the germline V gene (reference sequence). V lost 5 bases, J lost 7 bases, and 15 bases lay in between.

Details on this clone: The junction departs from germline at one end; a sequencing error may be responsible. The rearrangement uses TRBV12-3 or TRBV12-4 and TRBJ2-2, with TRBD1 identical over 7 bases. The CDR3 is 12 amino acids. The CDR3 here is CASSLTTGELFF. Written as DNA, the CDR3 is TGTGCCAGCAGTCTAACTACAGGGGAGTTGTTTTTT.

The chain employs TRBV14 and TRBJ2-3; TRBD2 matches 8 bases. The V segment lost 5 bases and the J segment 0 bases; nucleotides outside the gene matches: 10. The CDR3 spans 17 residues. Looked up from germline, CDR1 is SGHDN and CDR2 is FVKESK. In DNA, the CDR3 is TGTGCCAGCAGCGAGAATAGCGGGGCGTCAAGCACAGATACGCAGTATTTT. It translates to CASSENSGASSTDTQYF.

This clone is medium-sized within its sample. This chain joins TRBV3-1 (or the pseudogene TRBV3-2) and TRBJ2-2; 9 bases map to TRBD1. The CDR3 runs to 21 residues. V shed 0 bases and J 4 bases; nucleotides not matched to a gene: 18. The germline V gene has CDR1 LGHDT and CDR2 YNNKEL (reference sequence). The CDR3 loop reads CASSQEESTSRDRAPTGELFF. The DNA of the CDR3 is TGTGCCAGCAGCCAAGAGGAATCAACAAGCCGGGACAGGGCTCCCACCGGGGAGCTGTTTTTT.